This TCR beta chain was obtained from a study of low-dose radiotherapy and immunotherapy resistance in tumors. The wider study: Intravenous administration to patients comprised nivolumab at 240 mg every two weeks and ipilimumab at 1 mg/kg every six weeks. One day prior to radiation and immunotherapy, intravenous cyclophosphamide at 200 mg/m2 was given, repeated every two weeks.

As to time point: after trial treatment. Treatment of the sample: LDRT plus nivolumab, ipilimumab, low-dose cyclophosphamide and aspirin (RACIN trial). Eligibility required advanced solid tumors lacking tumor-infiltrating lymphocytes. Alpha and beta chains were covered, as first-strand cDNA relied on TRAV- and TRBV-specific primers. The TCRs were subjected to amplification over approximately 20 PCR cycles employing a constant-region primer in conjunction with a V-primer adapter. Isolated mRNA was amplified by in vitro transcription. MiXCR, run by TCRdb on the reads, gives a single entry per CDR3 protein. The table has about 97,000 distinct CDR3 sequences, about a fifth seen once. Details on this clonotype: This is likely an artifact of a read error, given a far larger clone one base away.

The length of the CDR3 is 13 residues. Germline CDR1 MNHNS, CDR2 SASEGT. The V end was cut by 10 bases, the J end by 6 bases, with 16 bases between. This sequence joins TRBV6-1 and TRBJ1-3; D is undetermined. This TCR was sampled from a male donor with prostate cancer. The material was PBMCs, obtained after low-dose radiotherapy plus immunotherapy. This chain's CDR3 is CANMLSGENTIYF. CDR3 bases: TGTGCCAACATGCTATCAGGAGAAAACACCATATATTTT.